The next 13 T cell receptor beta chains were all read from a single sample in a study of T cells in Graves' hyperthyroidism and ophthalmopathy. The source material, RNA transcripts, was used to amplify TCR beta CDR3 regions. A set of HTBI primers served as the primers for a first-round RT-PCR of the TCR CDR3. Each CDR3 protein is one row after TCRdb ran MiXCR on the multiplex PCR reads. Here the sample spans roughly 300,000 distinct CDR3 sequences, about 14% being singletons. Sequencing was performed on blood. Every receptor here comes from a woman in her 30s with Graves' hyperthyroidism.

This clonotype was picked up one time. The conserved closing phenylalanine or tryptophan is absent in this CDR3, likely reflecting a read error. The CDR3 coding sequence is TGTGCCAGCAGTTTTCAGGGGAAGGGATATAATTCACCCCTCCACTCT. Its translation: CASSFQGKGYNSPLHS. The chain is built from TRBV28 and TRBJ1-6; a possible D gene is TRBD1 (6 bases). In germline, CDR1 is MDHEN, CDR2 SYDVKM. V was shortened by 3 bases and J by 4 bases, with 13 bases between the two germline ends. The CDR3 extends over 16 amino acids.

This clonotype was counted many times. The chain combines TRBV12-3 or TRBV12-4 with TRBJ2-5; D tentatively reads TRBD1 or TRBD2 (5 bases each). The CDR3 covers 11 residues. With 8 bases removed from V and 4 bases from J, the gap between germline ends came to 8 bases. The DNA of the CDR3 is TGTGCCAGCGGGGCGGGAGAGACCCAGTACTTC. It encodes CASGAGETQYF.

This clonotype was counted at least ten times. The V gene is TRBV29-1, the J gene TRBJ1-1, with 8 bases aligning to TRBD1. The trim removed 0 bases at V and 8 bases at J, leaving 2 bases unmatched. The CDR3 consists of 12 residues. Germline CDR1 reads SQVTM; CDR2 reads ANQGSEA. The CDR3 nucleotides are TGCAGCGTTGAAGATCGACAGGGGGAAGCTTTCTTT. Protein product: CSVEDRQGEAFF.

The V gene is TRBV11-2, the J gene TRBJ2-1; 9 positions agree with TRBD2. CDR1 SGHAT and CDR2 FQNNGV come from the germline V gene. The CDR3 extends over 13 amino acids. V lost 6 bases to trimming and J lost 5 bases; unmatched junction nucleotides: 2. The CDR3 DNA reads TGTGCCAGCAGACTAGCGGGTAACAATGAGCAGTTCTTC. Its translation: CASRLAGNNEQFF.

This clonotype was seen repeatedly, ten times or more. The chain combines TRBV6-1 with TRBJ2-7; TRBD1 is a possible D gene (5 bases). V gave up 5 bases and J gave up 3 bases, with 20 bases separating them. The CDR3 sequence is 16 residues long. Germline values: CDR1 MNHNS, CDR2 SASEGT. The CDR3 loop reads CASSPLQVQGYYEQYF. Here the CDR3 DNA reads TGTGCCAGCAGTCCCCTCCAAGTTCAGGGTTACTACGAGCAGTACTTC.

V is TRBV5-5 and J is TRBJ2-1, with 7 bases aligning to TRBD2. This CDR3 region has 14 residues. Per the germline V gene, CDR1 is SGHKS and CDR2 is YYEKEE (reference sequence). The V segment lost 4 bases and the J segment 4 bases; nucleotides outside the gene matches: 5. The CDR3 reads CASSRGTTYNEQFF. CDR3 coding DNA: TGTGCCAGCAGCAGAGGGACTACTTACAATGAGCAGTTCTTC.

The rearrangement uses TRBV3-1 and TRBJ2-1; 9 bases line up with TRBD2. After removal of 4 bases from V and 8 bases from J, the junction contained 9 bases not matched to a gene. CDR3 length: 15 amino acids. The V gene's germline CDR1 is LGHDT and CDR2 YNNKEL (reference sequence). CDR3 DNA sequence: TGTGCCAGCAGCCTCCTAGCGGGATATAATGATGAGCAGTTCTTC. It codes for CASSLLAGYNDEQFF.

There are a few counts of this clonotype. This chain connects TRBV11-2 to TRBJ1-4, with D unresolved. Trimming took 5 bases from V and 8 from J, leaving 12 bases between them. CDR1 and CDR2 (germline): SGHAT, FQNNGV. The CDR3 contains 13 residues. The CDR3 nucleotides are TGTGCCAGCAGCCCCCCCCCTGGAGAAAAACTGTTTTTT. Translation: CASSPPPGEKLFF.

This sequence joins TRBV12-3 or TRBV12-4 and TRBJ1-2, with D possibly TRBD1 on 5 matching bases. Trimming took 6 bases from V and 6 from J, leaving 17 bases between them. This CDR3 is built from 14 residues. The CDR3 here is CASSQRRVYDGYTF. The DNA for the CDR3 is TGTGCCAGCAGCCAACGCAGGGTTTACGATGGCTACACCTTC.

The table lists this clonotype with many counts. CDR3 sequence: CASSLIIWDPDTEAFF. The CDR3 region has the DNA TGTGCCAGCAGTTTGATTATTTGGGACCCTGACACTGAAGCTTTCTTT. The chain combines TRBV28 with TRBJ1-1; TRBD1 might be the D (5 bases). This CDR3 spans 16 amino acids. The V and J ends lost 3 bases and 3 bases respectively, with 17 bases between them. Germline lookup yields CDR1 MDHEN and CDR2 SYDVKM.

This chain joins TRBV2 and TRBJ2-6; TRBD1 agrees at 8 bases. This CDR3 is 16 amino acids long. Germline V lookup: CDR1 SNHLY, CDR2 FYNNEI. Losses at the gene ends were 6 bases for V and 0 bases for J; bases not matched to a gene: 4. The CDR3 nucleotides are TGTGCCAGCAGGATGGACAGGGCCTCTGGGGCCAACGTCCTGACTTTC. This gives the protein CASRMDRASGANVLTF.

This clonotype appeared many times. The chain couples TRBV5-1 to TRBJ2-2; no firm D call. Trimming cost V 0 bases and J 1 base, with 4 bases left between them. The germline V gene encodes CDR1 SGHRS and CDR2 YFSETQ. The CDR3 is made up of 14 amino acids. The CDR3 bases are TGCGCCAGCAGCTTGGGTGAGAACACCGGGGAGCTGTTTTTT. It specifies CASSLGENTGELFF.

This clonotype was counted only a few times. The V gene is TRBV3-1, the J gene TRBJ2-3, with D maybe TRBD1 (6 bases). Per germline, CDR1 LGHDT and CDR2 YNNKEL (reference sequence). The CDR3 consists of 15 residues. V was trimmed by 5 bases and J by 5 bases, leaving 17 bases between them. The CDR3 DNA sequence: TGTGCCAGCAGCTCCAGCCTCCAGGGGCTAGATACGCAGTATTTT. Residues: CASSSSLQGLDTQYF.